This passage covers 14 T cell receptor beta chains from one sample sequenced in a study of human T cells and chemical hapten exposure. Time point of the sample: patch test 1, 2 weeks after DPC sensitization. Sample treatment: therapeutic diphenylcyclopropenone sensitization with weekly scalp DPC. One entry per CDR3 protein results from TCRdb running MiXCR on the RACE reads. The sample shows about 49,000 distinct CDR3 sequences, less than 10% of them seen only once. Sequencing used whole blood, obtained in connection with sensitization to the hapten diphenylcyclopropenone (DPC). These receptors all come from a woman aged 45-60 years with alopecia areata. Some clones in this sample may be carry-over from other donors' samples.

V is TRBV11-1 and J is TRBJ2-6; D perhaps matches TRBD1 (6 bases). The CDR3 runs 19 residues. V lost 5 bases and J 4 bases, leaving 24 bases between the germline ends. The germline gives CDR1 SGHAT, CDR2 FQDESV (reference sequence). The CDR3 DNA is TGTGCCAGCAGCCCCGCCCCGGGACACTTCCCTGGAGGGGCCAACGTCCTGACTTTC. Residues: CASSPAPGHFPGGANVLTF.

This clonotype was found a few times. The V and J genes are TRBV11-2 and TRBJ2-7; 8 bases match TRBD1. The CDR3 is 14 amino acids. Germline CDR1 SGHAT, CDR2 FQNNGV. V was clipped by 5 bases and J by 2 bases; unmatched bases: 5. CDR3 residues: CASSPRTGPYEQYF. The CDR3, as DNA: TGTGCCAGCAGCCCGAGGACAGGGCCCTACGAGCAGTACTTC.

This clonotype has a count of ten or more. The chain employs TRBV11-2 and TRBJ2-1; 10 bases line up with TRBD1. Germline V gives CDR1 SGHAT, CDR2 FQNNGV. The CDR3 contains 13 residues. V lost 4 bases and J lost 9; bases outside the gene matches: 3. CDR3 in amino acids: CASSSGTGVEQFF. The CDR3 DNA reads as TGTGCCAGCAGCTCCGGGACAGGGGTTGAGCAGTTCTTC. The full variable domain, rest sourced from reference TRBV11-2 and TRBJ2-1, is EAGVAQSPRYKIIEKRQSVAFWCNPISGHATLYWYQQILGQGPKLLIQFQNNGVVDDSQLPKDRFSAERLKGVDSTLKIQPAKLEDSAVYLCASSSGTGVEQFFGPGTRLTVL.

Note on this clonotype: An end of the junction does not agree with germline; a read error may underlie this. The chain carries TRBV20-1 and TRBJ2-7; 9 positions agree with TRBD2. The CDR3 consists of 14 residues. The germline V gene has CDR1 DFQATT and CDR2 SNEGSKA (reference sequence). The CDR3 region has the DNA TGCAGAGCTTTCCATAGCGGGAGTACCTACGAGCAGAACTTC. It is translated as CRAFHSGSTYEQNF.

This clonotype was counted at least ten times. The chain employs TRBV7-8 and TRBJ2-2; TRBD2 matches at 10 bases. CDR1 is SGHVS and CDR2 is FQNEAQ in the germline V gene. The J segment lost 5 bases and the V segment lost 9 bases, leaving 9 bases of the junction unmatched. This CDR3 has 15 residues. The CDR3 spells CASNQLAGRTGELFF. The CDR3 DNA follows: TGTGCCAGTAATCAACTAGCGGGAAGGACCGGGGAGCTGTTTTTT. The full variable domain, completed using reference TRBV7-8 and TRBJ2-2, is GAGVSQSPRYKVAKRGQDVALRCDPISGHVSLFWYQQALGQGPEFLTYFQNEAQLDKSGLPSDRFFAERPEGSVSTLKIQRTQQEDSAVYLCASNQLAGRTGELFFGEGSRLTVL.

CDR3 residues: CAISEPSDRNEAFF. CDR3 sequence (DNA): TGTGCCATCAGTGAGCCCTCGGACAGAAATGAAGCTTTCTTT. The rearrangement uses TRBV10-3 and TRBJ1-1; D is possibly TRBD1 (6 bases). The CDR3 runs 14 residues. Germline CDR1 ENHRY, CDR2 SYGVKD. Trimming shortened V by 2 bases and J by 7 bases, and 14 bases separated the two germline ends.

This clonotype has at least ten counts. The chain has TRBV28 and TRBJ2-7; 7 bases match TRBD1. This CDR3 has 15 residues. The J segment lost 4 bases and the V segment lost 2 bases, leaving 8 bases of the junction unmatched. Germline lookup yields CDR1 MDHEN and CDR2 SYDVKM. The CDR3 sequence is CASSLDNRGAYEQYF. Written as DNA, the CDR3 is TGTGCCAGCAGTTTAGATAACAGGGGTGCGTACGAGCAGTACTTC.

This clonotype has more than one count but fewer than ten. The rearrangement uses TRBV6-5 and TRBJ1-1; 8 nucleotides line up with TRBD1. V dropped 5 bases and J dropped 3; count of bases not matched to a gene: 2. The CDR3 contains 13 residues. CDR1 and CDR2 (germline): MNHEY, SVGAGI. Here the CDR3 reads CASSTGGYTEAFF. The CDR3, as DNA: TGTGCCAGCAGTACAGGGGGGTACACTGAAGCTTTCTTT.

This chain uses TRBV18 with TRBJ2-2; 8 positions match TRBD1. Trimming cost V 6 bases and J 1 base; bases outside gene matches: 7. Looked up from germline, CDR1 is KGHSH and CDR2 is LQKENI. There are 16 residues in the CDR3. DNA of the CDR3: TGTGCCAGCTCCCCGCGAGGACAGGGGAACACCGGGGAGCTGTTTTTT. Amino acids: CASSPRGQGNTGELFF. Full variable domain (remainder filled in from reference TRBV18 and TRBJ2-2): NAGVMQNPRHLVRRRGQEARLRCSPMKGHSHVYWYRQLPEEGLKFMVYLQKENIIDESGMPKERFSAEFPKEGPSILRIQQVVRGDSAAYFCASSPRGQGNTGELFFGEGSRLTVL.

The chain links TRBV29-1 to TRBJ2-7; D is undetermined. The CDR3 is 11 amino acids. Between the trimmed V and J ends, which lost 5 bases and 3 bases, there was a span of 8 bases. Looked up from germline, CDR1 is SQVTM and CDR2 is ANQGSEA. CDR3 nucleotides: TGCAGCGTTTTCGTACTCTACGAGCAGTACTTC. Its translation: CSVFVLYEQYF.

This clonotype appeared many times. This chain's CDR3 is CSANPTSGRSYEQFF. Here the CDR3 DNA reads TGCAGTGCCAATCCGACTAGCGGGAGAAGCTATGAGCAGTTCTTC. The J gene is TRBJ2-1, the V gene TRBV20-1; 12 bases are shared with TRBD2. V trimming: 6 bases; J trimming: 8 bases; junction bases outside the gene matches: 11. CDR1 is DFQATT, CDR2 SNEGSKA, per germline (reference sequence). The CDR3 consists of 15 residues.

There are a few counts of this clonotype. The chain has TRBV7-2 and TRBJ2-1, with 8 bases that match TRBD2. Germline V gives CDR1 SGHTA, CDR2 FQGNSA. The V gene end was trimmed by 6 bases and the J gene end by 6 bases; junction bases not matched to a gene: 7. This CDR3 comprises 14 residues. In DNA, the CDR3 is TGTGCCAGCAGACCCGGACTAGCCCTCAATGAGCAGTTCTTC. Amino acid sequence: CASRPGLALNEQFF. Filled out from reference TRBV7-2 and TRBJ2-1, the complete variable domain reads GAGVSQSPSNKVTEKGKDVELRCDPISGHTALYWYRQSLGQGLEFLIYFQGNSAPDKSGLPSDRFSAERTGGSVSTLTIQRTQQEDSAVYLCASRPGLALNEQFFGPGTRLTVL.

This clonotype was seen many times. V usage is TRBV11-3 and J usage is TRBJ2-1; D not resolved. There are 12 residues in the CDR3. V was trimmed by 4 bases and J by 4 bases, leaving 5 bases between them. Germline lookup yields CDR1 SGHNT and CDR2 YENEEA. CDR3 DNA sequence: TGTGCCAGCAGCTCCTTATACAATGAGCAGTTCTTC. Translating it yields CASSSLYNEQFF. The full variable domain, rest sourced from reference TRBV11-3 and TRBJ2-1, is EAGVVQSPRYKIIEKKQPVAFWCNPISGHNTLYWYLQNLGQGPELLIRYENEEAVDDSQLPKDRFSAERLKGVDSTLKIQPAELGDSAVYLCASSSLYNEQFFGPGTRLTVL.

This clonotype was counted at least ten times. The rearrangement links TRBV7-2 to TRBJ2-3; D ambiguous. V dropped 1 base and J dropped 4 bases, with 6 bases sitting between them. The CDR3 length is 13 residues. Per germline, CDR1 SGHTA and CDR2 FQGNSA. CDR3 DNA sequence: TGTGCCAGCAGCTTAGTCCAGGCAGATACGCAGTATTTT. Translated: CASSLVQADTQYF.